This entry describes one TCR beta chain. The sample belongs to a study of blood T cell repertoires in COVID-19. Background on the study: T cells, B-cell-depleted T cells, or PBMCs supplied cDNA or gDNA.

In germline, CDR1 is GTSNPN, CDR2 SVGIG (reference sequence). V was clipped by 3 bases and J by 1 base, with 5 bases between them. The CDR3 loop spans 12 amino acids. The data were produced by immunoSEQ multiplex PCR, yet TCRdb's version contains in-frame clones alone and is incomplete. The sample holds tens of thousands of clones, 85% seen once. Specimen: peripheral blood. The genes are TRBV30 and TRBJ2-3, with D uncertain. The TCR was taken from a man aged 50 or older with active COVID-19. CDR3 region: CAWRTRTDTQYF. CDR3 nucleotide sequence: TGTGCCTGGAGGACACGCACAGATACGCAGTATTTT.